This entry lists 28 T cell receptor beta chains sequenced from one sample in a study of immune reconstitution after stem cell transplant in scleroderma. Via MiXCR, TCRdb re-called the RT-PCR reads, giving one row per CDR3 protein. The table has around 3,500 distinct CDR3 sequences, roughly 5.8% seen once; the top ten hold over 15%. This material was obtained before or after autologous hematopoietic stem cell transplantation (not recorded which). Receptor source: a female donor with systemic sclerosis.

Relative to its sample, this clonotype is medium-sized. The rearrangement links TRBV7-2 to TRBJ2-1; the match to TRBD1 covers 12 bases. The CDR3 length is 15 residues. V was pared by 5 bases and J by 4 bases, with 3 bases of the junction left unmatched. Germline V gene sequence: CDR1 SGHTA, CDR2 FQGNSA. The CDR3 loop is CASSGTGGPYNEQFF. The CDR3 coding sequence is TGTGCCAGCAGCGGGACAGGGGGCCCGTACAATGAGCAGTTCTTC.

This clonotype was counted many times. The CDR3: CASSPGAGRVNQPQHF. The CDR3 bases are TGTGCCAGCAGTCCCGGGGCGGGGAGAGTCAATCAGCCCCAGCATTTT. This sequence joins TRBV27 and TRBJ1-5; a weak D match, TRBD1 (5 bases). The CDR3 consists of 16 residues. The germline gives CDR1 MNHEY, CDR2 SMNVEV (reference sequence). The V gene lost 5 bases and the J gene lost 3 bases, with 17 bases spanning the gap.

Relative to its sample, this clonotype is medium-sized. The chain has TRBV4-1 and TRBJ1-3, with TRBD1 as a possible D gene (5 bases). V gave up 0 bases and J gave up 0 bases, with 12 bases separating them. The CDR3 covers 17 residues. Germline V gene data show CDR1 as MGHRA and CDR2 as YSYEKL. Here the CDR3 reads CASSQEVDSLSGNTIYF. In DNA form, the CDR3 reads TGCGCCAGCAGCCAAGAAGTAGACAGCCTCTCTGGAAACACCATATATTTT.

With regard to this clonotype: A much more abundant neighbour one base away suggests this may be a read error. CDR3 region: CAGSLTGRRETQYF. The CDR3 coding sequence is TGTGCCGGCAGCTTAACAGGTCGGCGGGAGACCCAGTACTTC. The chain links TRBV7-8 to TRBJ2-5; weak D call: TRBD1 (5 bases). Germline-derived CDR1 and CDR2 are SGHVS and FQNEAQ. This CDR3 region has 14 residues.

By sample fraction, this clonotype is medium-sized. The V and J genes are TRBV12-3 or TRBV12-4 and TRBJ2-5; either TRBD1 or TRBD2 may supply D (5 bases each). V lost 0 bases and J 6 bases, leaving 8 bases between the germline ends. CDR3 length: 13 amino acids. The CDR3 bases are TGTGCCAGCAGTTTAGCCAGGGACCAGACCCAGTACTTC. It specifies CASSLARDQTQYF.

Judged by abundance, this clonotype is medium-sized. The chain carries TRBV7-3 and TRBJ2-1; TRBD2 might be the D (6 bases). The germline V and J ends were trimmed by 1 base and 8 bases, with 18 bases remaining between them. The CDR3 length is 16 residues. Germline CDR1 SGHTA, CDR2 FQGTGA. This CDR3 is CASSLISGGLSDEQFF. The DNA of the CDR3 is TGTGCCAGCAGCTTAATTTCCGGGGGTCTCTCGGATGAGCAGTTCTTC. Full variable domain (remainder filled in from reference TRBV7-3 and TRBJ2-1): GAGVSQTPSNKVTEKGKYVELRCDPISGHTALYWYRQSLGQGPEFLIYFQGTGAADDSGLPNDRFFAVRPEGSVSTLKIQRTERGDSAVYLCASSLISGGLSDEQFFGPGTRLTVL.

The chain carries TRBV28 and TRBJ2-1; tentatively, D is TRBD1 or TRBD2 (5 bases each). CDR1 MDHEN and CDR2 SYDVKM come from the germline V gene. The CDR3 runs 14 residues. V was cut by 6 bases and J by 2 bases, with 11 bases left in between. CDR3 nucleotide sequence: TGTGCCAGCAGCCCACCGGGGCCCTACAATGAGCAGTTCTTC. Translated: CASSPPGPYNEQFF.

This clonotype is medium-sized (0.01 to 0.1%). The gene calls are TRBV6-5 and TRBJ2-7, with 13 bases that match TRBD2. Germline CDR1 MNHEY, CDR2 SVGAGI. The CDR3 spans 14 residues. The ends lost 6 bases at V and 4 bases at J; junction bases unmatched: 3. CDR3 residues: CASRETSGGYEQYF. The CDR3 nucleotides read TGTGCCAGCAGGGAGACTAGCGGGGGGTACGAGCAGTACTTC.

This clonotype is classed as medium-sized (0.01 to 0.1%). This chain connects TRBV11-3 to TRBJ2-7; D might be TRBD1 (5 bases). The CDR3 covers 13 residues. Trimming took off 8 bases at V and 3 bases at J, with 14 bases between the two ends. The germline V gene encodes CDR1 SGHNT and CDR2 YENEEA. CDR3 nucleotide sequence: TGTGCCAGCTCCTTAGGGGCGGACTACGAGCAGTACTTC. Encoded protein: CASSLGADYEQYF.

By share, this clonotype ranks as medium-sized (0.01 to 0.1%). The chain links TRBV28 to TRBJ2-7; TRBD2 aligns across 10 bases. Per germline, CDR1 MDHEN and CDR2 SYDVKM. CDR3 length: 15 amino acids. Trimming removed 0 bases from V and 6 bases from J; junction bases left unmatched: 5. The DNA of the CDR3 is TGTGCCAGCAGTTTATGGTCTAGCGGGAGTCGCGAGCAGTACTTC. Its protein is CASSLWSSGSREQYF.

This clonotype counts as medium-sized. The rearrangement uses TRBV11-2 and TRBJ2-1, with 12 bases fitting TRBD2. This CDR3 is built from 17 residues. Per the germline V gene, CDR1 is SGHAT and CDR2 is FQNNGV. V dropped 3 bases and J dropped 13; count of bases not matched to a gene: 16. This CDR3 reads CASSFSFNFGLAGSQFF. The CDR3 nucleotides are TGTGCCAGCAGCTTCTCTTTTAATTTTGGACTAGCGGGATCTCAGTTCTTC.

This clonotype is judged medium-sized. V and J are TRBV28 and TRBJ2-7; 7 nucleotides line up with TRBD2. CDR1 is MDHEN, CDR2 SYDVKM, per germline. The CDR3 totals 15 residues. Unmatched junction bases numbered 6, after V lost 3 bases and J lost 1 base. The CDR3 here is CASSFGGTASYEQYF. CDR3 in DNA: TGTGCCAGCAGTTTCGGGGGGACCGCGTCCTACGAGCAGTACTTC.

By sample share, this clonotype is medium-sized. The V call is TRBV6-5, the J call TRBJ1-4; D not resolved. The ends were cut back, 6 bases at V and 7 bases at J, with 18 bases in the middle. Looked up from germline, CDR1 is MNHEY and CDR2 is SVGAGI. The CDR3 length is 15 residues. CDR3 sequence: CASSPSGIWGEKLFF. CDR3 nucleotide sequence: TGTGCCAGCAGCCCATCGGGCATCTGGGGTGAAAAACTGTTTTTT.

Sample share makes this clonotype medium-sized. This chain uses TRBV4-3 with TRBJ2-1; 8 positions match TRBD2. V lost 0 bases and J lost 4; bases outside the gene matches: 11. The CDR3 sequence is 18 residues long. Germline lookup yields CDR1 LGHNA and CDR2 YSLEER. Written as DNA, the CDR3 is TGCGCCAGCAGCCAAGACACCGGGACTAGATCCCTATACAATGAGCAGTTCTTC. Its protein product is CASSQDTGTRSLYNEQFF.

This clonotype is labeled medium-sized (0.01 to 0.1%). The DNA of the CDR3 is TGTGCCAGCAGCTCACTCAGCAAATTTACCAACCCCGAAGCTTTCTTT. Its translation: CASSSLSKFTNPEAFF. The chain is built from TRBV7-9 and TRBJ1-1; D remains ambiguous. V lost 4 bases, J lost 8 bases, and 23 bases lay in between. This CDR3 is 16 amino acids long. Per the germline V gene, CDR1 is SEHNR and CDR2 is FQNEAQ (reference sequence).

This clonotype is deemed medium-sized (0.01 to 0.1%). CDR3 DNA: TGTGCCAGCAGCTTGGGGAGGTTCGGCAAAAACATTCAGTACTTC. As protein: CASSLGRFGKNIQYF. The gene calls are TRBV5-6 and TRBJ2-4; TRBD2 is a possible D gene (5 bases). The germline CDR1 and CDR2 sequences are SGHDT and YYEEEE. The CDR3 sequence is 15 residues long. The V gene lost 0 bases and the J gene lost 3 bases, with 10 bases spanning the gap.

This clonotype is classed as medium-sized. The V and J genes are TRBV6-2 or TRBV6-3 and TRBJ2-1, with D perhaps given as TRBD1 or TRBD2 (5 bases each). Germline loops: CDR1 MNHEY, CDR2 SVGEGT. The CDR3 length is 16 residues. Trimming stripped 0 bases from V and 2 bases from J, with 11 bases between. This CDR3 is CASSYSGREPYNEQFF. The DNA for the CDR3 is TGTGCCAGCAGTTACTCCGGCAGGGAGCCCTACAATGAGCAGTTCTTC.

This clonotype is medium-sized. The rearrangement links TRBV5-1 to TRBJ2-7; D is uncertain. Germline CDR1 SGHRS, CDR2 YFSETQ. The CDR3 contains 13 residues. V was shortened by 1 base and J by 4 bases, with 9 bases between the two germline ends. The CDR3 region is CASSLTTTYEQYF. In nucleotides, the CDR3 is TGCGCCAGCAGCTTGACGACAACATACGAGCAGTACTTC.

This clonotype is medium-sized within its sample. The rearrangement links TRBV7-2 to TRBJ2-1; D call uncertain. This CDR3 is 16 amino acids long. Looked up from germline, CDR1 is SGHTA and CDR2 is FQGNSA. Trimming took off 2 bases at V and 2 bases at J, with 13 bases between the two ends. The CDR3 region is CASSLTGQYPYNEQFF. The CDR3 coding sequence is TGTGCCAGCAGCTTAACTGGCCAATATCCCTACAATGAGCAGTTCTTC.

A few counts support this clonotype. The chain has TRBV10-3 and TRBJ1-1; 8 bases map to TRBD1. The germline CDR1 and CDR2 sequences are ENHRY and SYGVKD. The CDR3 sequence is 15 residues long. Trimming cost V 8 bases and J 4 bases; bases outside gene matches: 12. The DNA of the CDR3 is TGTGCCATCCGATCCAAGGGCGACAGGGGCACTGAAGCTTTCTTT. This codes for CAIRSKGDRGTEAFF.

This clonotype is medium-sized (0.01 to 0.1%) within its sample. The chain combines TRBV18 with TRBJ2-7; TRBD1 agrees at 8 bases. The CDR3 has 16 amino acids. CDR1 is KGHSH, CDR2 LQKENI, per germline. Trimming cost V 0 bases and J 2 bases; bases outside gene matches: 6. In DNA, the CDR3 is TGTGCCAGCTCACCACCGGATGGACAGGGACCCTACGAGCAGTACTTC. It specifies CASSPPDGQGPYEQYF.

This clonotype occurred a few times. A read error may produce the germline difference seen at one junction end. The V and J genes are TRBV6-2 or TRBV6-3 and TRBJ2-5; the D gene is possibly TRBD2 (6 bases). This CDR3 has 15 amino acids. Per germline, CDR1 MNHEY and CDR2 SVGEGT. CDR3 loop: CASSSLRGSREAQYF. Here the CDR3 DNA reads TGTGCCAGCAGCTCCCTCCGGGGGTCCAGAGAGGCCCAGTACTTC.

By share, this clonotype counts as medium-sized. The V gene is TRBV7-2, the J gene TRBJ2-7; D is unclear. With 1 base removed from V and 7 bases from J, the gap between germline ends came to 17 bases. The CDR3 totals 15 residues. Germline CDR1 and CDR2: SGHTA and FQGNSA. CDR3 region: CASSLDGRPHLEQYF. Written as DNA, the CDR3 is TGTGCCAGCAGCTTAGACGGCAGGCCACATCTTGAGCAGTACTTC.

This clonotype was detected ten times or more. This chain joins TRBV4-2 and TRBJ2-4; 9 bases align to TRBD1. V shed 4 bases and J 8 bases; nucleotides not matched to a gene: 9. This CDR3 has 15 residues. CDR1 LGHNA and CDR2 YNFKEQ come from the germline V gene. CDR3 DNA: TGTGCCAGCAGCCCAGAACAGGGGGCTGGGCACATTCAGTACTTC. Translating gives CASSPEQGAGHIQYF.

The chain joins TRBV18 to TRBJ2-3; tentatively, D is TRBD1 or TRBD2 (5 bases each). The germline CDR1 and CDR2 sequences are KGHSH and LQKENI. The CDR3 consists of 15 residues. V lost 1 base and J 5 bases, leaving 13 bases between the germline ends. The CDR3 is CASSPLGAQIDTQYF. CDR3 coding DNA: TGTGCCAGCTCACCACTCGGGGCGCAGATAGATACGCAGTATTTT.

By frequency in the sample, this clonotype is medium-sized (0.01 to 0.1%). The chain recombines TRBV29-1 with TRBJ2-6; D is unclear. Germline values: CDR1 SQVTM, CDR2 ANQGSEA. V was clipped by 5 bases and J by 0 bases, with 5 bases between them. This CDR3 comprises 13 residues. The CDR3 loop reads CSVIDSGANVLTF. CDR3 in DNA: TGCAGCGTTATAGACTCTGGGGCCAACGTCCTGACTTTC.

By share, this clonotype ranks as medium-sized. The gene calls are TRBV20-1 and TRBJ1-1; D uncertain. The V and J ends lost 0 bases and 0 bases respectively, with 8 bases between them. The CDR3 spans 14 residues. Germline V gene lookup returns CDR1 DFQATT and CDR2 SNEGSKA (reference sequence). Written as DNA, the CDR3 is TGCAGTGCTAGAGAACCAGGCCTGAACACTGAAGCTTTCTTT. Translated, it gives CSAREPGLNTEAFF.

This clonotype is medium-sized within its sample. In DNA, the CDR3 is TGCGCCAGCAGCTTTCGGGGTACAGATACGCAGTATTTT. It translates to CASSFRGTDTQYF. The chain employs TRBV5-1 and TRBJ2-3, with D possibly being TRBD2 (5 bases). The CDR3 runs 13 residues. The germline V and J ends were trimmed by 2 bases and 3 bases, with 7 bases remaining between them. Germline CDR1 reads SGHRS; CDR2 reads YFSETQ.